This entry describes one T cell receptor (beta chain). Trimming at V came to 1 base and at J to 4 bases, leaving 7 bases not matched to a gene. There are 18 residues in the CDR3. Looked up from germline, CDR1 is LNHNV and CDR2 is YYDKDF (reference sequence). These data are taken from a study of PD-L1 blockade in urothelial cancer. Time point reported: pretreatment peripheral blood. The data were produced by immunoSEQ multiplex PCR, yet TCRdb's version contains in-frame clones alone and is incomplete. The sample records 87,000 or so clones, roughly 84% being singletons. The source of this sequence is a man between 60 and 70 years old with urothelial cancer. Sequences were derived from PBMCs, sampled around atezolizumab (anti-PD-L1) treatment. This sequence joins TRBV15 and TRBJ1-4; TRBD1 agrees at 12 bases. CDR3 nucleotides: TGTGCCACCAGCAGAGGAGGGACAGGGGGCTCTGGTAATGAAAAACTGTTTTTT. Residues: CATSRGGTGGSGNEKLFF.